This T cell receptor (beta chain) was identified in a study of shared clonotypes between healthy human individuals. As for the study in general: Three plates were used per donor for CD4 naive, three for CD4 memory, two for CD8 naive and one for CD8 memory.

The CDR3 has 12 amino acids. V was clipped by 2 bases and J by 11 bases; unmatched bases: 2. Germline CDR1 KGHSH, CDR2 LQKENI. The sorted-subset replicate PCRs were given 150 to 250 ng DNA, which is tens of thousands of T cell genomes. Sequenced by immunoSEQ multiplex PCR; TCRdb stores in-frame clones only, minus some. Of over 400,000 clones in the sample, roughly 95% were seen once. The origin of this receptor is a woman in her 30s in good health. Sequencing input: naive CD4+ T cells sorted from blood. Subset described: CD45RA+ positively selected. The rearrangement joins TRBV18 to TRBJ2-1; the match to TRBD2 covers 8 bases. CDR3: CASSPKREKQFF. CDR3 nucleotides: TGTGCCAGCTCACCAAAGCGGGAGAAGCAGTTCTTC.